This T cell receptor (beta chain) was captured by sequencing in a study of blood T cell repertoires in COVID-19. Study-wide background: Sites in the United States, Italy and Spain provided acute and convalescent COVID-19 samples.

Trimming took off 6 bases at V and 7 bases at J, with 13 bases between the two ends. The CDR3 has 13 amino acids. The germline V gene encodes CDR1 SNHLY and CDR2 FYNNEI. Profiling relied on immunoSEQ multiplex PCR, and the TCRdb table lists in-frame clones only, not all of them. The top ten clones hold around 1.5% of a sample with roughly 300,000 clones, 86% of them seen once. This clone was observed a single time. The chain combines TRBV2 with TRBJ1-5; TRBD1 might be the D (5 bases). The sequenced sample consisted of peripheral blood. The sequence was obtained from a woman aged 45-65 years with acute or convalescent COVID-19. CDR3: CASRGGGGQPQHF. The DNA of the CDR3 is TGTGCCAGCAGGGGCGGGGGAGGACAGCCCCAGCATTTT.